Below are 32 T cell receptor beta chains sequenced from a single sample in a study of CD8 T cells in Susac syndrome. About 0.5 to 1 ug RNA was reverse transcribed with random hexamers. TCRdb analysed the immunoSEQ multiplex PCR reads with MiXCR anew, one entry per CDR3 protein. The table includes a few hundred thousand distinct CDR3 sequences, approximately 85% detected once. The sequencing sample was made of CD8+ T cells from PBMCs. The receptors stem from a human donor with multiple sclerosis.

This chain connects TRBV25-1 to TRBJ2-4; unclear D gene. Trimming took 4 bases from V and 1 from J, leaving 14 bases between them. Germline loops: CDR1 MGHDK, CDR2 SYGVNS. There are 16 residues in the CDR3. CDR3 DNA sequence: TGTGCCAGCAGTGCGGTGGGCCTAGGGGCCAAAAACATTCAGTACTTC. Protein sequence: CASSAVGLGAKNIQYF.

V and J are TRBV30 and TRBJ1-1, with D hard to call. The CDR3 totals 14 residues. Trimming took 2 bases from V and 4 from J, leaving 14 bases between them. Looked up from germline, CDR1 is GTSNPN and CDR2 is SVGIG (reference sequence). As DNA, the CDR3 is TGTGCCTGGAGTCCCAGAGAAAGAAGCACTGAAGCTTTCTTT. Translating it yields CAWSPRERSTEAFF.

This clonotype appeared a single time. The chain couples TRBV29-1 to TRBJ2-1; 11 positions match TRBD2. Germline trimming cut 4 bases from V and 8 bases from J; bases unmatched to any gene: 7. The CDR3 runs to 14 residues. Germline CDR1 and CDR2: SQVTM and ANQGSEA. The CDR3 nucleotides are TGCAGCGTTGTAGGGACTAGCGGTGTCGATGAGCAGTTCTTC. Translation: CSVVGTSGVDEQFF.

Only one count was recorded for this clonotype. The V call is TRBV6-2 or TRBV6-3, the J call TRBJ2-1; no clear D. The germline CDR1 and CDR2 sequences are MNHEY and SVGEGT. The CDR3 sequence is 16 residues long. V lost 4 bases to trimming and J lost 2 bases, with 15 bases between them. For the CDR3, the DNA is TGTGCCAGCAGTTTCTCCACAGTCCCTACCTACAATGAGCAGTTCTTC. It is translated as CASSFSTVPTYNEQFF.

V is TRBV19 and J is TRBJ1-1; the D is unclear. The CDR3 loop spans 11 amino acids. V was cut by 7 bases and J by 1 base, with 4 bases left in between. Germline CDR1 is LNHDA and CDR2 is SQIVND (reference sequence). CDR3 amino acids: CASKGNTEAFF. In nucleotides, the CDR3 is TGTGCCAGTAAAGGGAACACTGAAGCTTTCTTT.

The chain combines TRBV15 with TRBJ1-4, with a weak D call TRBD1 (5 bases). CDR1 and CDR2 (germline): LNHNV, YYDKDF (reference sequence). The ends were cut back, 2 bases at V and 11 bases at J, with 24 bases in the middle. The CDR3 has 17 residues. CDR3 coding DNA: TGTGCCACCAGCAGACAGGGAATCGCGCAGGCTGTTGACAAACTGTTTTTT. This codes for CATSRQGIAQAVDKLFF.

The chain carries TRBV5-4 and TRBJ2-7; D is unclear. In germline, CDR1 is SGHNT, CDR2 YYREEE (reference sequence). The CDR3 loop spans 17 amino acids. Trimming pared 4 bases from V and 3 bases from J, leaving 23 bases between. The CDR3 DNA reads TGTGCCAGCAGCGTCTACGATCTGGGGTCCTTAGGCTACGAGCAGTACTTC. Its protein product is CASSVYDLGSLGYEQYF.

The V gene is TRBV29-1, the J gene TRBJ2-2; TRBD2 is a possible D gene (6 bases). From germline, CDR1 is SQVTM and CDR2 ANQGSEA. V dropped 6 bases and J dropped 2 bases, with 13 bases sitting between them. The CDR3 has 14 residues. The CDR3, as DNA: TGCAGCGTGAGGGACTCGGCAAACACCGGGGAGCTGTTTTTT. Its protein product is CSVRDSANTGELFF.

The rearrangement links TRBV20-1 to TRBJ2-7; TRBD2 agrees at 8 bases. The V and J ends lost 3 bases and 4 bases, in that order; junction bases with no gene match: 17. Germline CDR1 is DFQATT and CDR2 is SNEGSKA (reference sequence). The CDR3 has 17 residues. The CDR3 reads CSARDQRENQGLYEQYF. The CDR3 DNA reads TGCAGTGCTAGGGATCAGCGGGAGAATCAAGGTCTATACGAGCAGTACTTC.

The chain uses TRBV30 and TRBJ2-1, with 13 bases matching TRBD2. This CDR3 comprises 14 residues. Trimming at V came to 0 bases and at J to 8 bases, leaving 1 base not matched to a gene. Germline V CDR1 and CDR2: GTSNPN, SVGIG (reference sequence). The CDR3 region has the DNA TGTGCCTGGAGTGTAGGACTAGCGGGGGATGAGCAGTTCTTC. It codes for CAWSVGLAGDEQFF.

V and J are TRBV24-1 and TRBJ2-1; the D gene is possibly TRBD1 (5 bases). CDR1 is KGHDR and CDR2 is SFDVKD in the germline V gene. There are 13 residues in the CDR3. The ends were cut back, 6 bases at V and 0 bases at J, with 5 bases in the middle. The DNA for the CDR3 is TGTGCCACCAGTCAGGGCTCCTACAATGAGCAGTTCTTC. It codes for CATSQGSYNEQFF.

The CDR3 DNA reads as TGTGCCAGCAGTTACACGGACAGACCCACCGGGGAGCTGTTTTTT. It translates to CASSYTDRPTGELFF. This chain links TRBV6-5 with TRBJ2-2; a possible D gene is TRBD1 (6 bases). V shed 2 bases and J shed 4 bases, with 11 bases lying between them. The CDR3 runs to 15 residues. Germline-derived CDR1 and CDR2 are MNHEY and SVGAGI.

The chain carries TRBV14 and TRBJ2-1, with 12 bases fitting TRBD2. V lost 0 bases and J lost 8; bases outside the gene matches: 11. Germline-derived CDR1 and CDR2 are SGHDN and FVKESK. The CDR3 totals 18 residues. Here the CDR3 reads CASSQDSLAGGGLDEQFF. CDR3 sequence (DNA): TGTGCCAGCAGCCAAGATTCCCTAGCGGGAGGGGGCTTGGATGAGCAGTTCTTC.

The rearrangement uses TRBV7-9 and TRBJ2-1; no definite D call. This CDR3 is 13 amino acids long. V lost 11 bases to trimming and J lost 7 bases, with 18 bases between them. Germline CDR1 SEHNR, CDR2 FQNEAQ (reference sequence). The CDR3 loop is CAGNSGRSNEQFF. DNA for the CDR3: TGTGCCGGAAACTCCGGGCGGAGTAATGAGCAGTTCTTC.

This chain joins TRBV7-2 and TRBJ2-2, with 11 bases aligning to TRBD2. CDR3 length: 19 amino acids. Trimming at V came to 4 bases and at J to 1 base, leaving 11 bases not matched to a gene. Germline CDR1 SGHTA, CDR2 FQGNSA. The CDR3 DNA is TGTGCCAGCAGCTCCCCACCGGGACTAGCGGCCCTGAACACCGGGGAGCTGTTTTTT. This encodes CASSSPPGLAALNTGELFF. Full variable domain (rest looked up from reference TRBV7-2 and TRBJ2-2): GAGVSQSPSNKVTEKGKDVELRCDPISGHTALYWYRQSLGQGLEFLIYFQGNSAPDKSGLPSDRFSAERTGGSVSTLTIQRTQQEDSAVYLCASSSPPGLAALNTGELFFGEGSRLTVL.

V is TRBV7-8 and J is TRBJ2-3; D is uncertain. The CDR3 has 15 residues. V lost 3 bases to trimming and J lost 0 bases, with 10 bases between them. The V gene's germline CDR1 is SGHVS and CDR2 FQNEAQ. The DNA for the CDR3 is TGTGCCAGCAGCTTGGACGGAAGGAGCACAGATACGCAGTATTTT. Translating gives CASSLDGRSTDTQYF.

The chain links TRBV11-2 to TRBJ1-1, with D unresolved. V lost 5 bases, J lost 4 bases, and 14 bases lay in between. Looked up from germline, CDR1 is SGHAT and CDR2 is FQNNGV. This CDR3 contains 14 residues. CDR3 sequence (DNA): TGTGCCAGCAGCCCCGTTGGGTCAGGCACTGAAGCTTTCTTT. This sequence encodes CASSPVGSGTEAFF. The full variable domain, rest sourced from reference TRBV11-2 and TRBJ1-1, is EAGVAQSPRYKIIEKRQSVAFWCNPISGHATLYWYQQILGQGPKLLIQFQNNGVVDDSQLPKDRFSAERLKGVDSTLKIQPAKLEDSAVYLCASSPVGSGTEAFFGQGTRLTVV.

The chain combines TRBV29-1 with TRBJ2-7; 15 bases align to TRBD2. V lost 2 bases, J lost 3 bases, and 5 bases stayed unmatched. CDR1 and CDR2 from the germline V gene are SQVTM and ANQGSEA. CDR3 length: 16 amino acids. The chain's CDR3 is CSVELGLAGGYYEQYF. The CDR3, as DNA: TGCAGCGTTGAACTGGGACTAGCGGGAGGCTACTACGAGCAGTACTTC.

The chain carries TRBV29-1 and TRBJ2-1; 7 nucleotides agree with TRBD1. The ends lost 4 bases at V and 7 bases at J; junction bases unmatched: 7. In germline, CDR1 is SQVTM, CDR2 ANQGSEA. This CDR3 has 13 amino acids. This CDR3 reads CSVGLTGHNEQFF. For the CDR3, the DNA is TGCAGCGTTGGGTTGACAGGGCATAATGAGCAGTTCTTC.

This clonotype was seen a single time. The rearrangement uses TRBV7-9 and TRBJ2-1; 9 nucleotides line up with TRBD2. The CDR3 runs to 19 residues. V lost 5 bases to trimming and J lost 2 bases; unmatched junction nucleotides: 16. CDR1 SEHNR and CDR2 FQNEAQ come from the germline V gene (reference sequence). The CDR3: CASSPPPELAGAPYNEQFF. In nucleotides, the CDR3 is TGTGCCAGCAGCCCACCACCCGAATTAGCGGGAGCCCCCTACAATGAGCAGTTCTTC.

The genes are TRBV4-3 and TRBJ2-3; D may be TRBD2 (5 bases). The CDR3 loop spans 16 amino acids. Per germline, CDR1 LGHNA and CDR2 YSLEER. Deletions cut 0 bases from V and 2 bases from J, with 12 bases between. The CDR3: CASSQDGEFYTDTQYF. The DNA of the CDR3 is TGCGCCAGCAGCCAAGACGGGGAGTTCTACACAGATACGCAGTATTTT.

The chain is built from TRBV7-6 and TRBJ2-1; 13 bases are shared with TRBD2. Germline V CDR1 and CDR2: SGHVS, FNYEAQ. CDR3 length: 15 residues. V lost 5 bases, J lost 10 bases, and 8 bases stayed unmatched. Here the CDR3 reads CASSPGLAGVGEQFF. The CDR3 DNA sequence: TGTGCCAGCAGCCCAGGACTAGCGGGAGTGGGAGAGCAGTTCTTC.

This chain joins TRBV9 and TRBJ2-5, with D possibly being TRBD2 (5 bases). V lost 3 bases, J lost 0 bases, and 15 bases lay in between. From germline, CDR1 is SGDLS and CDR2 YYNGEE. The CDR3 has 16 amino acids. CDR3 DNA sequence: TGTGCCAGCAGCGGGGGAATCGAGGGCTACCAAGAGACCCAGTACTTC. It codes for CASSGGIEGYQETQYF.

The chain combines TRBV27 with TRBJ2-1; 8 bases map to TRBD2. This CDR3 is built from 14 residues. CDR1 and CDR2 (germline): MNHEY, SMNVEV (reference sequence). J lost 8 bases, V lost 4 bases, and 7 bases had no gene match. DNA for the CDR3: TGTGCCAGCAGTTGGGGGACTAGTTTCTATGAGCAGTTCTTC. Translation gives CASSWGTSFYEQFF.

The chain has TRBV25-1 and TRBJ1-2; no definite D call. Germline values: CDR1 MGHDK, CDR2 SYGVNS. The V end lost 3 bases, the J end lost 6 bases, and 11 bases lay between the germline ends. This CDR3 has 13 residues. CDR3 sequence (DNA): TGTGCCAGCAGTGACAGACATGAGGATGGCTACACCTTC. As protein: CASSDRHEDGYTF.

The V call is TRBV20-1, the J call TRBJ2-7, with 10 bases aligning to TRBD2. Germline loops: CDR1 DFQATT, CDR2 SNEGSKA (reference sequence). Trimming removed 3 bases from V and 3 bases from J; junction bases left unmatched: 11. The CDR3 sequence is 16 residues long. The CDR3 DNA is TGCAGTGCTAGTGCTAGCGGGAGCGTCCCCTACTACGAGCAGTACTTC. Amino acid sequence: CSASASGSVPYYEQYF.

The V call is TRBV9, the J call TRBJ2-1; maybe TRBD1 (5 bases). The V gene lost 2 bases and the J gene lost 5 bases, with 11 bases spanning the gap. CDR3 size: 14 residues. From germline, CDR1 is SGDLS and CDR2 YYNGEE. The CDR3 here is CASSVGEGDNEQFF. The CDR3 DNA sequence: TGTGCCAGCAGCGTTGGCGAAGGGGACAATGAGCAGTTCTTC. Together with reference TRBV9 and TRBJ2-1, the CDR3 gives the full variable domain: DSGVTQTPKHLITATGQRVTLRCSPRSGDLSVYWYQQSLDQGLQFLIQYYNGEERAKGNILERFSAQQFPDLHSELNLSSLELGDSALYFCASSVGEGDNEQFFGPGTRLTVL.

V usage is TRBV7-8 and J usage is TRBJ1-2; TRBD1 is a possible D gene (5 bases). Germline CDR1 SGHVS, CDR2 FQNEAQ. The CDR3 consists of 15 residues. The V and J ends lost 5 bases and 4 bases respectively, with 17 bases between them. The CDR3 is CASSVGGAVLYGYTF. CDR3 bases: TGTGCCAGCAGCGTAGGCGGGGCAGTTCTCTATGGCTACACCTTC. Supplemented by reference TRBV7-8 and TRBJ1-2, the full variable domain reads GAGVSQSPRYKVAKRGQDVALRCDPISGHVSLFWYQQALGQGPEFLTYFQNEAQLDKSGLPSDRFFAERPEGSVSTLKIQRTQQEDSAVYLCASSVGGAVLYGYTFGSGTRLTVV.

The CDR3 nucleotides read TGCAGTGCTAGAGATCTGGGTGGTACCCAGCCCCAGCATTTT. This translates into CSARDLGGTQPQHF. The chain recombines TRBV20-1 with TRBJ1-5; D is undetermined. CDR1 and CDR2 from the germline V gene are DFQATT and SNEGSKA (reference sequence). This CDR3 spans 14 amino acids. V was clipped by 0 bases and J by 7 bases, with 13 bases between them.

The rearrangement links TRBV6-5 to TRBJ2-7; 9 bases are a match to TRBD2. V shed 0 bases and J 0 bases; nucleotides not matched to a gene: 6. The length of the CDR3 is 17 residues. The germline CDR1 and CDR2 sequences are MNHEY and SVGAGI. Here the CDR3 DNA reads TGTGCCAGCAGTTACTCGATAGCGGGAGAGTACTCCTACGAGCAGTACTTC. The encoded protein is CASSYSIAGEYSYEQYF.

CDR3 loop: CASSSVGLNYGYTF. Written as DNA, the CDR3 is TGTGCCAGCAGTAGCGTTGGGTTGAACTATGGCTACACCTTC. The chain is built from TRBV27 and TRBJ1-2, with D uncertain. The germline gives CDR1 MNHEY, CDR2 SMNVEV (reference sequence). The V and J ends lost 5 bases and 2 bases respectively, with 12 bases between them. This CDR3 comprises 14 residues.

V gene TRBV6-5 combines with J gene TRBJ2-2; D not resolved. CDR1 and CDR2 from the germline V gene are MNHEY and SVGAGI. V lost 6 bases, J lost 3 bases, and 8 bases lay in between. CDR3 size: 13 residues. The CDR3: CASSNPDTGELFF. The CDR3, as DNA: TGTGCCAGCAGCAACCCAGACACCGGGGAGCTGTTTTTT.